This T cell receptor beta chain was identified in a study of OX40 agonist ivuxolimab in advanced cancers. Study results and limitations: Antigen specificity remained undetermined for the expanded peripheral T cells.

A note on this clone: Its matching antigen is unknown.

The data were produced by immunoSEQ multiplex PCR, yet TCRdb's version contains in-frame clones alone and is incomplete. The sample lists about 33,000 clones, about 81% seen once, with about 20% in the top ten. CDR3 length: 13 amino acids. Germline assignment: CDR1 MNHNS and CDR2 SASEGT. The TCR originated in an adult with an advanced solid tumor such as melanoma, head and neck, liver or kidney cancer. The material sequenced was CD4+ or CD8+ T cells sorted from blood, taken in a trial of the OX40 agonist ivuxolimab. The V and J genes are TRBV6-1 and TRBJ2-5; the D gene is possibly TRBD1 (7 bases). The J call could be wrong; TRBJ2-7 is a better fit for the DNA end. CDR3 residues: CASRRGQNYEQYF. Here the CDR3 DNA reads TGTGCCAGCAGGCGGGGACAGAACTACGAGCAGTACTTC.